Listed below are T cell receptor beta chains from one sample, sequenced in a study of blood T cell repertoires in COVID-19. Sequencing used immunoSEQ multiplex PCR; TCRdb keeps in-frame clones, though not all of them. Of about 94,000 clones in the sample, around 83% were seen once. Sequences were obtained from peripheral blood. The receptors come from a woman aged 60-70 years in a cohort sampled during active or convalescent COVID-19. CDR3s leave out the opening cysteine and the closing phenylalanine or tryptophan.

cdr3_aa: ASSQATQEY; v_call: TRBV6-1; j_call: TRBJ2-5
cdr3_aa: ASRRTGDNEQF; v_call: TRBV11-2; j_call: TRBJ2-1
cdr3_aa: ASSANPHRFPGELF; v_call: TRBV9; j_call: TRBJ2-2
cdr3_aa: ASKRVADTQY; v_call: TRBV28; j_call: TRBJ2-3
cdr3_aa: ASSQDPTGGAYGYT; v_call: TRBV3-1/TRBV3-2; j_call: TRBJ1-2
cdr3_aa: ASRHTLGTANPDQPQH; v_call: TRBV21-1; j_call: TRBJ1-5
cdr3_aa: ASSDGGVDNEQF; v_call: TRBV10-1; j_call: TRBJ2-1
cdr3_aa: ASSQGSSASGGYEQY; v_call: TRBV4-2; j_call: TRBJ2-7
cdr3_aa: ASSHSGSENSPLH; v_call: TRBV3-1/TRBV3-2; j_call: TRBJ1-6
cdr3_aa: ASSIDHFAGQIYEQY; v_call: TRBV19; j_call: TRBJ2-7
cdr3_aa: ASSQGDGTGSGNEQF; v_call: TRBV4-1; j_call: TRBJ2-1
cdr3_aa: ASSRDTNTEAF; v_call: TRBV5-6; j_call: TRBJ1-1
cdr3_aa: AISQGRGQPQH; v_call: TRBV10-3; j_call: TRBJ1-5
cdr3_aa: AISLDDYGEKLF; v_call: TRBV10-3; j_call: TRBJ1-4
cdr3_aa: ASIGVGANVLT; v_call: TRBV19; j_call: TRBJ2-6
cdr3_aa: ASSPGTHDDTQY; v_call: TRBV11-3; j_call: TRBJ2-3
cdr3_aa: ASRPGQGTNEKLF; v_call: TRBV5-4; j_call: TRBJ1-4
cdr3_aa: ASSLLRTANSPLH; v_call: TRBV11-2; j_call: TRBJ1-6
cdr3_aa: ASSLEGGLYGYT; v_call: TRBV7-2; j_call: TRBJ1-2
cdr3_aa: ASRDSRMADTEAF; v_call: TRBV19; j_call: TRBJ1-1
cdr3_aa: ASSLPRGGYT; v_call: TRBV7-9; j_call: TRBJ1-2
cdr3_aa: ASSPGIRYTEAF; v_call: TRBV19; j_call: TRBJ1-1
cdr3_aa: ASSLSQLNTEAF; v_call: TRBV27; j_call: TRBJ1-1
cdr3_aa: ASRQGGYEQY; v_call: TRBV2; j_call: TRBJ2-7
cdr3_aa: SVTTGLRTEAF; v_call: TRBV29-1; j_call: TRBJ1-1
cdr3_aa: ASSQVSGGARTGELF; v_call: TRBV3-1/TRBV3-2; j_call: TRBJ2-2
cdr3_aa: ASSESSGLVRY; v_call: TRBV9; j_call: TRBJ2-7
cdr3_aa: ASSQDPGGKGSYNSPLH; v_call: TRBV4-2; j_call: TRBJ1-6
cdr3_aa: ASSIAHRSYEQY; v_call: TRBV19; j_call: TRBJ2-7
cdr3_aa: ASSQDLTSGYT; v_call: TRBV14; j_call: TRBJ1-2
cdr3_aa: ASSPQQASYNEQF; v_call: TRBV18; j_call: TRBJ2-1
cdr3_aa: ASRVERTETQY; v_call: TRBV2; j_call: TRBJ2-5
cdr3_aa: ATSSGPDRWL; v_call: TRBV15; j_call: TRBJ1-1
cdr3_aa: ASSQLAGVMTGELF; v_call: TRBV3-1/TRBV3-2; j_call: TRBJ2-2
cdr3_aa: ASTLLQGDTEAF; v_call: TRBV5-8; j_call: TRBJ1-1
cdr3_aa: ASSSLGRILNEQF; v_call: TRBV7-8; j_call: TRBJ2-1
cdr3_aa: ASHQSGRYNEQF; v_call: TRBV10-2; j_call: TRBJ2-1
cdr3_aa: ASNPVPGGNYNYGYT; v_call: TRBV28; j_call: TRBJ1-2
cdr3_aa: ASSSIGSGGGNEQF; v_call: TRBV11-2; j_call: TRBJ2-1
cdr3_aa: ASSGPGRGLGRDNQY; v_call: TRBV6-1; j_call: TRBJ2-4
cdr3_aa: ASTKRELLQRQF; v_call: TRBV6-5; j_call: TRBJ2-1